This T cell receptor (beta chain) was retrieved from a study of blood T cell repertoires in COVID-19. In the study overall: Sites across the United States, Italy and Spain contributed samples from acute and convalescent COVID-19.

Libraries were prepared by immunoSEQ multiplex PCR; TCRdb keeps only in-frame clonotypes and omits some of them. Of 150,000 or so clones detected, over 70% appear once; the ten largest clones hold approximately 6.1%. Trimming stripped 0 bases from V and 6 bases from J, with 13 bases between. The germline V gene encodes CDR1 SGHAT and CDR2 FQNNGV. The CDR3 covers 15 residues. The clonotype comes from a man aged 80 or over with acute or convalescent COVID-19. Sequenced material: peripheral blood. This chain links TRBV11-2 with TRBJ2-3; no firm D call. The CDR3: CASSLDYEAPDTQYF. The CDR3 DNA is TGTGCCAGCAGCTTAGATTACGAAGCTCCGGATACGCAGTATTTT.